This entry lists 7 T cell receptor beta chains sequenced from one sample in a study of T cells in Graves' hyperthyroidism and ophthalmopathy. The investigators amplified TCR beta CDR3 regions from RNA transcripts. First-round RT-PCR of the TCR CDR3 relied on the HTBI primer set. TCRdb itself ran the multiplex PCR reads through MiXCR, one entry per CDR3 protein. The sample lists around 350,000 distinct CDR3 sequences; approximately 19% were seen once. Source material: blood. These receptors all stem from a woman younger than 30 with Graves' hyperthyroidism.

The chain uses TRBV2 and TRBJ2-2; D tentatively fits TRBD1 or TRBD2 (5 bases each). This CDR3 has 14 amino acids. Germline values: CDR1 SNHLY, CDR2 FYNNEI. V was clipped by 10 bases and J by 6 bases, with 18 bases between them. CDR3 residues: CATEAGAGSGELFF. As DNA, the CDR3 is TGTGCCACCGAAGCCGGGGCAGGGTCCGGGGAGCTGTTTTTT.

The gene calls are TRBV20-1 and TRBJ2-5, with D unresolved. The CDR3 is made up of 15 amino acids. CDR1 DFQATT and CDR2 SNEGSKA come from the germline V gene (reference sequence). Deletions cut 0 bases from V and 5 bases from J, with 16 bases between. The CDR3 is CSARDPQGLQETQYF. The CDR3 DNA follows: TGCAGTGCTAGAGATCCCCAAGGTCTACAGGAGACCCAGTACTTC.

The chain uses TRBV6-2 or TRBV6-3 and TRBJ1-1; TRBD1 is a possible D gene (6 bases). Germline values: CDR1 MNHEY, CDR2 SVGEGT. The CDR3 has 16 amino acids. V dropped 0 bases and J dropped 3 bases, with 14 bases sitting between them. CDR3 sequence: CASSYSAGGAHTEAFF. In nucleotides, the CDR3 is TGTGCCAGCAGTTACTCGGCGGGGGGCGCGCACACTGAAGCTTTCTTT.

The chain combines TRBV6-1 with TRBJ2-7; a possible D gene is TRBD2 (6 bases). Germline CDR1 is MNHNS and CDR2 is SASEGT. V lost 1 base to trimming and J lost 4 bases, with 20 bases between them. This CDR3 is built from 17 residues. CDR3 region: CASSEVIQLLAAYEQYF. CDR3 DNA: TGTGCCAGCAGTGAAGTCATACAACTGTTAGCGGCTTACGAGCAGTACTTC.

This clonotype was observed many times. The CDR3: CASSLVISGGPANTGELFF. CDR3 bases: TGTGCCAGCAGCTTAGTGATTAGCGGGGGGCCAGCGAACACCGGGGAGCTGTTTTTT. The chain has TRBV11-2 and TRBJ2-2; 10 positions match TRBD2. Germline V gene data show CDR1 as SGHAT and CDR2 as FQNNGV. This CDR3 is 19 amino acids long. V shed 1 base and J 0 bases; nucleotides not matched to a gene: 8.

CDR3 nucleotides: TGTGCCAGCGGTCTCCTGGACAGGTACACTGAAGCTTTCTTT. Protein product: CASGLLDRYTEAFF. This chain links TRBV7-2 with TRBJ1-1; 7 positions agree with TRBD1. Germline V gives CDR1 SGHTA, CDR2 FQGNSA. This CDR3 has 14 amino acids. Unmatched junction bases numbered 9, after V lost 8 bases and J lost 3 bases.

The chain employs TRBV5-1 and TRBJ2-2; D may be TRBD1 or TRBD2 (6 bases each). The CDR3 is 14 amino acids. The V gene lost 7 bases and the J gene lost 6 bases, with 16 bases spanning the gap. Germline V gene lookup returns CDR1 SGHRS and CDR2 YFSETQ. This CDR3 reads CASLRGGSSGELFF. CDR3 bases: TGCGCCAGCCTCAGGGGAGGTAGCTCCGGGGAGCTGTTTTTT. The variable domain in full, with the rest retrieved from reference TRBV5-1 and TRBJ2-2, is KAGVTQTPRYLIKTRGQQVTLSCSPISGHRSVSWYQQTPGQGLQFLFEYFSETQRNKGNFPGRFSGRQFSNSRSEMNVSTLELGDSALYLCASLRGGSSGELFFGEGSRLTVL.